A single sample is the source of the 26 T cell receptor beta chains below, sequenced in a study of PD-L1 blockade in urothelial cancer. The time point is: peripheral blood 6 weeks after treatment start. Profiling relied on immunoSEQ multiplex PCR, and the TCRdb table lists in-frame clones only, not all of them. Here the sample spans nearly 50,000 clones, approximately 78% being singletons. Material: PBMCs, obtained around atezolizumab (anti-PD-L1) treatment. The receptors here all came from a man aged 70 or older with urothelial cancer.

The chain joins TRBV28 to TRBJ2-7, with 7 bases lining up with TRBD1. Trimming removed 6 bases from V and 3 bases from J; junction bases left unmatched: 11. The CDR3 consists of 15 residues. Germline V gives CDR1 MDHEN, CDR2 SYDVKM. The CDR3 spells CASSPSGTVFYEQYF. CDR3 bases: TGTGCCAGCAGCCCCTCCGGGACAGTATTCTACGAGCAGTACTTC.

V gene TRBV7-9 combines with J gene TRBJ1-4; no clear D. Germline CDR1 reads SEHNR; CDR2 reads FQNEAQ (reference sequence). Deletions cut 6 bases from V and 8 bases from J, with 13 bases between. The CDR3 runs to 13 residues. CDR3 nucleotide sequence: TGTGCCAGCAGTCCCTGGCAGAGGGAAAAACTGTTTTTT. This translates into CASSPWQREKLFF.

There are a few counts of this clone. This chain connects TRBV11-2 to TRBJ2-5; a weak D match, TRBD2 (6 bases). The V end was cut by 5 bases, the J end by 5 bases, with 15 bases between. Germline V gene lookup returns CDR1 SGHAT and CDR2 FQNNGV. The CDR3 totals 14 residues. The CDR3 coding sequence is TGTGCCAGCAGCCGGGGGACCGAAGAGGAGACCCAGTACTTC. Amino acids: CASSRGTEEETQYF. Using reference TRBV11-2 and TRBJ2-5 for the parts outside the CDR3, the full variable domain is EAGVAQSPRYKIIEKRQSVAFWCNPISGHATLYWYQQILGQGPKLLIQFQNNGVVDDSQLPKDRFSAERLKGVDSTLKIQPAKLEDSAVYLCASSRGTEEETQYFGPGTRLLVL.

This sequence joins TRBV19 and TRBJ1-4; possible D gene TRBD1, 5 bases. Germline CDR1 reads LNHDA; CDR2 reads SQIVND (reference sequence). This CDR3 is 15 amino acids long. Trimming removed 7 bases from V and 6 bases from J, with 18 bases in between. Here the CDR3 reads CASTGGGSRDEKLFF. The CDR3 DNA reads TGTGCCAGTACCGGTGGGGGGTCGAGAGATGAAAAACTGTTTTTT.

This chain uses TRBV5-1 with TRBJ2-2; possible D gene TRBD1, 6 bases. There are 15 residues in the CDR3. V lost 9 bases to trimming and J lost 0 bases, with 15 bases between them. CDR1 and CDR2 from the germline V gene are SGHRS and YFSETQ. CDR3 DNA sequence: TGCGCCACCCGGCAGGGGACCTCGAACACCGGGGAGCTGTTTTTT. This codes for CATRQGTSNTGELFF.

This chain uses TRBV5-1 with TRBJ1-1; TRBD1 agrees at 7 bases. The J segment lost 0 bases and the V segment lost 4 bases, leaving 6 bases of the junction unmatched. CDR3 length equals 15 residues. Germline lookup yields CDR1 SGHRS and CDR2 YFSETQ. The CDR3 coding sequence is TGCGCCAGCAGCCCCCCGACAGGGCTGAACACTGAAGCTTTCTTT. This gives the protein CASSPPTGLNTEAFF.

The chain has TRBV30 and TRBJ1-5; D call uncertain. Germline V gives CDR1 GTSNPN, CDR2 SVGIG (reference sequence). The CDR3 is made up of 13 amino acids. The V end was cut by 3 bases, the J end by 0 bases, with 6 bases between. CDR3 in DNA: TGTGCCTGGAGCCTATATAGCAATCAGCCCCAGCATTTT. It translates to CAWSLYSNQPQHF.

The chain couples TRBV21-1 to TRBJ2-7; the D call in the table, TRBD2, was not verified against the DNA. TRBV21-1 has pseudogene status. The length of the CDR3 is 15 residues. The CDR3 DNA reads TGTGCCAGCAGCAATCCTTGGAGGGCCGCCTACGAGCAGTACTTC. Its translation is CASSNPWRAAYEQYF.

The chain couples TRBV5-1 to TRBJ2-2, with unresolved D. CDR1 and CDR2 (germline): SGHRS, YFSETQ. This CDR3 contains 13 residues. Trimming cost V 0 bases and J 4 bases, with 4 bases left between them. The CDR3 DNA reads TGCGCCAGCAGCTTGGCGGGCACCGGGGAGCTGTTTTTT. Encoded protein: CASSLAGTGELFF. Full variable domain (missing parts from reference TRBV5-1 and TRBJ2-2): KAGVTQTPRYLIKTRGQQVTLSCSPISGHRSVSWYQQTPGQGLQFLFEYFSETQRNKGNFPGRFSGRQFSNSRSEMNVSTLELGDSALYLCASSLAGTGELFFGEGSRLTVL.

V gene TRBV2 combines with J gene TRBJ2-1; D is possibly TRBD2 (6 bases). CDR3 length: 13 residues. V gave up 6 bases and J gave up 7 bases, with 13 bases separating them. From germline, CDR1 is SNHLY and CDR2 FYNNEI. The CDR3 region has the DNA TGTGCCAGCAGAGAGACTAGTATAAATGAGCAGTTCTTC. Translating it yields CASRETSINEQFF.

This clone was seen a handful of times. The gene calls are TRBV6-5 and TRBJ1-1; D is possibly TRBD1 (6 bases). Germline-derived CDR1 and CDR2 are MNHEY and SVGAGI. V shed 2 bases and J shed 4 bases, with 11 bases lying between them. The CDR3 runs 14 residues. The CDR3: CASSYTGLGTEAFF. Written as DNA, the CDR3 is TGTGCCAGCAGTTACACAGGGCTGGGCACTGAAGCTTTCTTT.

This clone was seen just once. This sequence joins TRBV19 and TRBJ2-6; a weak D match, TRBD1 (6 bases). The CDR3 loop spans 15 amino acids. Looked up from germline, CDR1 is LNHDA and CDR2 is SQIVND (reference sequence). V was clipped by 7 bases and J by 0 bases, with 10 bases between them. The CDR3 DNA sequence: TGTGCCAGTACACCAGGGGACTCTGGGGCCAACGTCCTGACTTTC. Protein product: CASTPGDSGANVLTF.

This chain uses TRBV28 with TRBJ1-2, with TRBD1 matching over 9 bases. CDR3 length: 16 amino acids. After removal of 10 bases from V and 3 bases from J, the junction contained 15 bases not matched to a gene. The germline V gene has CDR1 MDHEN and CDR2 SYDVKM. CDR3 sequence (DNA): TGTGCCACCACGTCCCTCGGGACAGGGAAGGACTATGGCTACACCTTC. This sequence encodes CATTSLGTGKDYGYTF.

The chain combines TRBV4-1 with TRBJ2-1; D might be TRBD2 (6 bases). Germline-derived CDR1 and CDR2 are MGHRA and YSYEKL. V was clipped by 1 base and J by 7 bases, with 11 bases between them. There are 14 residues in the CDR3. The DNA of the CDR3 is TGCGCCAGCAGCCAAGGAAGCGGGTTGAATGAGCAGTTCTTC. Protein: CASSQGSGLNEQFF.

The CDR3 is CASSLAVATYNEQFF. The CDR3 coding sequence is TGCGCCAGCAGCTTGGCAGTAGCAACCTACAATGAGCAGTTCTTC. This chain joins TRBV5-1 and TRBJ2-1; D is uncertain. The CDR3 consists of 15 residues. CDR1 and CDR2 from the germline V gene are SGHRS and YFSETQ. Between the trimmed V and J ends, which lost 0 bases and 2 bases, there was a span of 9 bases.

The chain couples TRBV30 to TRBJ2-7; TRBD2 aligns across 13 bases. V lost 2 bases, J lost 4 bases, and 11 bases stayed unmatched. Germline assignment: CDR1 GTSNPN and CDR2 SVGIG (reference sequence). This CDR3 spans 17 amino acids. CDR3 protein: CAWSPGTSGILGYEQYF. CDR3 nucleotides: TGTGCCTGGAGTCCTGGGACTAGCGGGATTCTCGGTTACGAGCAGTACTTC.

The chain links TRBV19 to TRBJ1-1; 10 positions match TRBD1. With 2 bases clipped from V and 6 bases from J, the junction kept 9 bases outside the gene matches. The CDR3 consists of 16 residues. Looked up from germline, CDR1 is LNHDA and CDR2 is SQIVND (reference sequence). The CDR3 spells CASSITGTGEGAEAFF. DNA for the CDR3: TGTGCCAGTAGTATAACGGGGACAGGGGAAGGGGCTGAAGCTTTCTTT.

This clone was detected once. This rearrangement joins TRBV5-6 to TRBJ2-2; 9 nucleotides match TRBD1. Unmatched junction bases numbered 10, after V lost 3 bases and J lost 4 bases. Germline-derived CDR1 and CDR2 are SGHDT and YYEEEE. The CDR3 totals 17 residues. The CDR3 sequence: CASSSSRDRASTGELFF. CDR3 coding DNA: TGTGCCAGCAGCTCCTCCCGGGACAGGGCTAGCACCGGGGAGCTGTTTTTT.

The J gene is TRBJ2-7, the V gene TRBV9; 12 nucleotides agree with TRBD2. The V gene end was trimmed by 3 bases and the J gene end by 2 bases; junction bases not matched to a gene: 9. The CDR3 sequence is 17 residues long. The germline V gene has CDR1 SGDLS and CDR2 YYNGEE. The CDR3 bases are TGTGCCAGCAGCGGCCGGACTAGCGGGACCAACCCCTACGAGCAGTACTTC. Amino acid sequence: CASSGRTSGTNPYEQYF.

In its sample, this clone was seen once. The chain joins TRBV5-1 to TRBJ2-2; possible D gene TRBD1, 7 bases. V lost 4 bases and J lost 2, with 15 bases in between. The length of the CDR3 is 16 residues. Germline V CDR1 and CDR2: SGHRS, YFSETQ. The DNA for the CDR3 is TGCGCCAGCAGCCCAGGGGGGACAGACAACACCGGGGAGCTGTTTTTT. Translated, it gives CASSPGGTDNTGELFF.

The chain joins TRBV30 to TRBJ2-3; D unresolved. Trimming removed 0 bases from V and 6 bases from J, with 10 bases in between. The CDR3 is 13 residues long. Germline values: CDR1 GTSNPN, CDR2 SVGIG (reference sequence). The CDR3 here is CAWSVSSRDTQYF. In nucleotides, the CDR3 is TGTGCCTGGAGTGTAAGTTCTCGGGATACGCAGTATTTT.

CDR3 coding DNA: TGTGCCAGCAGTTCAGAAAGGACAGGGGGCTTTTTTGAGCAGTTCTTC. This translates into CASSSERTGGFFEQFF. The chain joins TRBV27 to TRBJ2-1; 11 positions agree with TRBD1. The CDR3 totals 16 residues. Germline-derived CDR1 and CDR2 are MNHEY and SMNVEV (reference sequence). The J segment lost 9 bases and the V segment lost 4 bases, leaving 11 bases of the junction unmatched.

The chain joins TRBV5-4 to TRBJ2-5, with 8 nucleotides matching TRBD1. The CDR3 totals 16 residues. The ends lost 4 bases at V and 5 bases at J; junction bases unmatched: 13. Germline V gives CDR1 SGHNT, CDR2 YYREEE (reference sequence). The CDR3 region has the DNA TGTGCCAGCAGCCCAGGGGGCGCAGGGTCTCGGGAGACCCAGTACTTC. As protein: CASSPGGAGSRETQYF.

The chain combines TRBV10-3 with TRBJ2-7; D might be TRBD1 (5 bases). In germline, CDR1 is ENHRY, CDR2 SYGVKD. V lost 6 bases and J 6 bases, leaving 12 bases between the germline ends. The CDR3 consists of 12 residues. This CDR3 reads CAISQGLGEQYF. The CDR3 coding sequence is TGTGCCATCAGCCAGGGTCTTGGCGAGCAGTACTTC.

This chain links TRBV21-1 with TRBJ2-6; the table gives TRBD2 as D, unverified against the DNA. TRBV21-1 is an annotated pseudogene. The CDR3 has 18 amino acids. The CDR3 DNA follows: TGTGCCAGCAGTGCGGGAGGGCCAAGATGGTCTGGGGCCAACGTCCTGACTTTC. As protein: CASSAGGPRWSGANVLTF.

The chain uses TRBV9 and TRBJ1-2, with D uncertain. With 0 bases removed from V and 4 bases from J, the gap between germline ends came to 13 bases. This CDR3 has 15 amino acids. Germline CDR1 reads SGDLS; CDR2 reads YYNGEE. CDR3 sequence reads: CASSVAEAPLYGYTF. The CDR3, as DNA: TGTGCCAGCAGCGTAGCTGAGGCCCCCCTCTATGGCTACACCTTC.